A few counts support the clone carrying this T cell receptor beta chain. Its antigen is currently unknown. The data derive from a study of beta chain features in type 1 diabetes. Turning to the study itself: Cell yields, gender and age were comparable in patients and healthy donors. Findings and limits, study-wide: All four CD4+ subsets from Type 1 diabetes patients carried moderately but significantly shorter TCRB CDR3s. TCRB repertoires of naive, central memory and Treg cells appeared more similar among patients than among healthy donors.

Expressed TCRB transcripts were sequenced because the entire RNA isolate underwent reverse transcription. The method was immunoSEQ multiplex PCR; TCRdb's version includes in-frame clones alone and lacks a portion of them. This table holds over 650,000 clones, roughly 13% found once. The sequence came from a man younger than 30 with type 1 diabetes. The sample was naive CD4+ T cells from blood.

In DNA, the CDR3 is TGTGCCACCAGCCTACGGCCGGGCGGGTACGAGCAGTACTTC. Amino acid sequence: CATSLRPGGYEQYF. The V call is TRBV15, the J call TRBJ2-7; weak D call: TRBD2 (5 bases). The V gene's germline CDR1 is LNHNV and CDR2 YYDKDF (reference sequence). The CDR3 loop spans 14 amino acids. Trimming cost V 5 bases and J 4 bases, with 15 bases left between them.